The next 26 T cell receptor beta chains were all read from a single sample in a study of T cell repertoires in cytomegalovirus infection. Antigens for these TCRs are unknown. TCRdb itself ran the reads through MiXCR, one entry per CDR3 protein. The table lists just under 500,000 distinct CDR3 sequences, roughly a third of them singletons, with 15% to 20% in the top ten. The sample consisted of cultured PBMCs, taken from culture after CMV antigen stimulation. The receptors were sampled from a human donor in good health (CMV status not recorded). Some clones in this sample may be carry-over from other donors' samples.

A few counts support this clonotype. The rearrangement links TRBV7-8 to TRBJ2-5; 8 bases match TRBD2. This CDR3 contains 16 residues. The J segment lost 5 bases and the V segment lost 4 bases, leaving 12 bases of the junction unmatched. Per the germline V gene, CDR1 is SGHVS and CDR2 is FQNEAQ. CDR3 in DNA: TGTGCCAGCAGCTCCGTTTCCGGGAGGGCCAGCGAGACCCAGTACTTC. Translation: CASSSVSGRASETQYF.

The chain links TRBV24-1 to TRBJ1-2; weak D call: TRBD1 (6 bases). The V gene's germline CDR1 is KGHDR and CDR2 SFDVKD. The CDR3 spans 13 residues. V lost 3 bases and J lost 10, with 14 bases in between. The CDR3 DNA follows: TGTGCCACCAGTGATCCTACAGGGAAAGACTACACCTTC. This translates into CATSDPTGKDYTF.

This clonotype has more than one count but fewer than ten. The rearrangement links TRBV6-2 or TRBV6-3 to TRBJ1-4; the D is unclear. CDR3 length: 15 amino acids. Trimming removed 5 bases at V and 0 bases at J, with 10 bases between. Germline V gene data show CDR1 as MNHEY and CDR2 as SVGEGT. This chain's CDR3 is CASSPMRTTNEKLFF. CDR3 DNA sequence: TGTGCCAGCAGTCCCATGAGGACAACTAATGAAAAACTGTTTTTT.

The chain recombines TRBV19 with TRBJ2-7; a possible D gene is TRBD1 (6 bases). Germline V lookup: CDR1 LNHDA, CDR2 SQIVND (reference sequence). V lost 3 bases to trimming and J lost 1 base, with 10 bases between them. The CDR3 contains 14 residues. CDR3: CASSIGRGSYEQYF. Written as DNA, the CDR3 is TGTGCCAGTAGTATCGGCAGGGGATCCTACGAGCAGTACTTC.

Ten or more counts support this clonotype. The V call is TRBV7-2, the J call TRBJ2-1; the D gene could be TRBD1 or TRBD2 (6 bases each). This CDR3 comprises 17 residues. Trimming left V 1 base short and J 2 bases short, with 15 bases between. CDR1 SGHTA and CDR2 FQGNSA come from the germline V gene. The CDR3 DNA reads as TGTGCCAGCAGCTTAGTAGGGGGGAAGGGCCCCTACAATGAGCAGTTCTTC. Its translation is CASSLVGGKGPYNEQFF.

The chain uses TRBV11-2 and TRBJ2-5; maybe TRBD2 (5 bases). This CDR3 has 14 amino acids. The V gene's germline CDR1 is SGHAT and CDR2 FQNNGV. With 6 bases removed from V and 0 bases from J, the gap between germline ends came to 11 bases. This CDR3 is CASRASGYQETQYF. DNA for the CDR3: TGTGCCAGCAGGGCGTCGGGGTACCAAGAGACCCAGTACTTC.

This clonotype was observed a few times. V usage is TRBV28 and J usage is TRBJ1-2; D is undetermined. CDR1 is MDHEN, CDR2 SYDVKM, per germline. This CDR3 has 13 amino acids. Trimming cost V 5 bases and J 8 bases, with 15 bases left between them. In DNA form, the CDR3 reads TGTGCCAGCAGTCCGACTCTTTTCGACGGCTACACCTTC. Protein sequence: CASSPTLFDGYTF.

The rearrangement joins TRBV28 to TRBJ2-1, with TRBD2 matching 8 bases. Germline V gene lookup returns CDR1 MDHEN and CDR2 SYDVKM. The length of the CDR3 is 17 residues. J lost 9 bases, V lost 6 bases, and 19 bases had no gene match. The CDR3 nucleotides are TGTGCCAGCAGCCTTCTCCCCAGCGGGGGACCCCAGGGTGAGCAGTTCTTC. This sequence encodes CASSLLPSGGPQGEQFF.

With regard to this clonotype: A much larger clone sits a single nucleotide away, making a read error possible. V is TRBV7-3 and J is TRBJ2-6, with D possibly being TRBD2 (6 bases). Germline values: CDR1 SGHTA, CDR2 FQGTGA. Trimming took off 9 bases at V and 0 bases at J, with 12 bases between the two ends. The CDR3 is 15 amino acids. The CDR3 loop is CARSPGLSGANVLTF. CDR3 nucleotides: TGTGCCAGAAGCCCGGGACTCTCTGGGGCCAACGTCCTGACTTTC.

A few counts support this clonotype. The chain couples TRBV7-9 to TRBJ2-7; possibly TRBD1 for D (6 bases). The CDR3 is 14 residues long. Germline V gives CDR1 SEHNR, CDR2 FQNEAQ (reference sequence). The ends were cut back, 0 bases at V and 8 bases at J, with 14 bases in the middle. Written as DNA, the CDR3 is TGTGCCAGCAGCTTAGCGGCCCCTACAGGGCAGCAGTACGTC. It encodes CASSLAAPTGQQYV.

The chain links TRBV27 to TRBJ2-7; D assignment may be TRBD1 or TRBD2 (5 bases each). CDR1 MNHEY and CDR2 SMNVEV come from the germline V gene (reference sequence). The CDR3 spans 15 residues. The V gene lost 2 bases and the J gene lost 0 bases, with 11 bases spanning the gap. CDR3 nucleotide sequence: TGTGCCAGCAGTTTAGAGGGGTCAAGCTCCTACGAGCAGTACTTC. As protein: CASSLEGSSSYEQYF.

The rearrangement joins TRBV4-1 to TRBJ2-6, with D unclear. Germline CDR1 and CDR2: MGHRA and YSYEKL. V lost 0 bases and J 0 bases, leaving 9 bases between the germline ends. This CDR3 has 17 amino acids. The CDR3 DNA reads as TGCGCCAGCAGCCAAGATGTTGATGGCTCTGGGGCCAACGTCCTGACTTTC. It encodes CASSQDVDGSGANVLTF.

The J gene is TRBJ2-5, the V gene TRBV7-2; 7 bases map to TRBD1. The CDR3 contains 15 residues. Germline V CDR1 and CDR2: SGHTA, FQGNSA. V trimming: 3 bases; J trimming: 2 bases; junction bases outside the gene matches: 6. The CDR3 region is CASSFYRGFQETQYF. The CDR3 DNA follows: TGTGCCAGCAGCTTTTACAGGGGCTTTCAAGAGACCCAGTACTTC.

This clonotype was recorded at least ten times. The rearrangement joins TRBV7-2 to TRBJ2-7; 7 bases line up with TRBD1. Trimming removed 4 bases from V and 6 bases from J; junction bases left unmatched: 9. The CDR3 runs 14 residues. The germline V gene has CDR1 SGHTA and CDR2 FQGNSA. The chain's CDR3 is CASSSGTVPTEQYV. For the CDR3, the DNA is TGTGCCAGCAGCTCCGGGACAGTCCCCACCGAGCAGTACGTC.

This clonotype came up a few times. The CDR3 nucleotides read TGTGCCAGCAGTAAGGCCCTGTACGATACGCAGTATTTT. Amino acids: CASSKALYDTQYF. V is TRBV12-3 or TRBV12-4 and J is TRBJ2-3; D not resolved. V lost 5 bases and J 6 bases, leaving 12 bases between the germline ends. This CDR3 is 13 amino acids long.

The chain couples TRBV5-4 to TRBJ2-5, with TRBD1 matching over 8 bases. The CDR3 length is 15 residues. CDR1 and CDR2 from the germline V gene are SGHNT and YYREEE (reference sequence). Germline trimming cut 4 bases from V and 4 bases from J; bases unmatched to any gene: 9. Here the CDR3 reads CASSRSTGGVETQYF. The CDR3 DNA reads as TGTGCCAGCAGCCGTTCCACAGGGGGAGTAGAGACCCAGTACTTC.

This clonotype was counted between two and nine times. The chain links TRBV20-1 to TRBJ2-1, with 11 bases lining up with TRBD2. There are 14 residues in the CDR3. Germline V gives CDR1 DFQATT, CDR2 SNEGSKA (reference sequence). V dropped 5 bases and J dropped 6; count of bases not matched to a gene: 6. CDR3 amino acids: CSASGLAGGNEQFF. Here the CDR3 DNA reads TGCAGTGCTTCTGGGCTAGCGGGAGGCAATGAGCAGTTCTTC.

The V gene is TRBV7-2, the J gene TRBJ2-5, with D maybe TRBD2 (5 bases). CDR3 size: 13 residues. Looked up from germline, CDR1 is SGHTA and CDR2 is FQGNSA. The V end was cut by 5 bases, the J end by 14 bases, with 21 bases between. The CDR3 DNA reads TGTGCCAGCAGCCCATCCTACCCAGCGGACTCTTACTTC. It encodes CASSPSYPADSYF.

This clonotype was detected only once. The CDR3 end shows no conserved phenylalanine or tryptophan, and so a read error is likely. The DNA is omitted, as the CDR3 cannot be located on it reliably, and the CDR3 follows TCRdb's listing. The chain joins TRBV6-6 to TRBJ1-6. Germline V gene lookup returns CDR1 MNHNY and CDR2 SVGAGI (reference sequence). The length of the CDR3 is 16 amino acids, counting both ends. The CDR3 sequence: CASSYLKSSYNSPLQG.

This clonotype was seen more than once but under ten times. The chain employs TRBV3-1 and TRBJ2-7; D is perhaps TRBD2 (6 bases). The length of the CDR3 is 14 residues. V gave up 3 bases and J gave up 7 bases, with 16 bases separating them. CDR1 is LGHDT and CDR2 is YNNKEL in the germline V gene (reference sequence). The CDR3 DNA follows: TGTGCCAGCAGCCAGGGACTTCGGAGAGTGGAGCAGTACTTC. Amino acid sequence: CASSQGLRRVEQYF.

A few counts support this clonotype. This chain joins TRBV5-6 and TRBJ2-7; D may match TRBD1 or TRBD2 (5 bases each). Trimming removed 2 bases at V and 3 bases at J, with 15 bases between. This CDR3 is 15 amino acids long. Germline lookup yields CDR1 SGHDT and CDR2 YYEEEE. The CDR3 DNA sequence: TGTGCCAGCAGCTTTCGGGGACCGGCCCTCTACGAGCAGTACGTC. It yields the protein CASSFRGPALYEQYV.

This clonotype turned up a few times. The chain uses TRBV12-3 or TRBV12-4 and TRBJ1-1; D uncertain. The CDR3 is made up of 14 amino acids. Trimming removed 7 bases at V and 0 bases at J, with 12 bases between. In DNA, the CDR3 is TGTGCCAGCAATATCGGAGTCATGAACACTGAAGCTTTCTTT. This encodes CASNIGVMNTEAFF.

The chain combines TRBV11-2 with TRBJ1-6; a weak D match, TRBD1 (5 bases). This CDR3 has 18 residues. Between the trimmed V and J ends, which lost 1 base and 9 bases, there was a span of 22 bases. CDR1 SGHAT and CDR2 FQNNGV come from the germline V gene. For the CDR3, the DNA is TGTGCCAGCAGCTTAGTGGGGCTAACCGGGGCCAGTCGTTCACCCCTCCACTTT. Translation: CASSLVGLTGASRSPLHF.

There are a few counts of this clonotype. The chain recombines TRBV5-6 with TRBJ2-2, with no clear D. The CDR3 has 16 amino acids. Germline assignment: CDR1 SGHDT and CDR2 YYEEEE. The V gene lost 0 bases and the J gene lost 5 bases, with 14 bases spanning the gap. CDR3 bases: TGTGCCAGCAGCTTGGGTTGGCAGAGTGGTACCGGGGAGCTGTTTTTT. Protein sequence: CASSLGWQSGTGELFF.

V is TRBV7-9 and J is TRBJ1-4; weak D call: TRBD1 (6 bases). Trimming cost V 4 bases and J 2 bases, with 8 bases left between them. The CDR3 consists of 14 residues. Per the germline V gene, CDR1 is SEHNR and CDR2 is FQNEAQ (reference sequence). Here the CDR3 reads CASSSGQTNEKLFF. CDR3 nucleotides: TGTGCCAGCAGCTCCGGACAGACTAATGAAAAACTGTTTTTT.

The V and J genes are TRBV6-2 or TRBV6-3 and TRBJ2-7, with TRBD2 matching 8 bases. The germline CDR1 and CDR2 sequences are MNHEY and SVGEGT. V lost 6 bases and J lost 2; bases outside the gene matches: 15. The CDR3 runs 17 residues. CDR3 protein: CASRYGLADLTPYEQYF. The CDR3 coding sequence is TGTGCCAGCAGATACGGACTAGCTGATTTGACTCCCTACGAGCAGTACTTC.